Following are 24 T cell receptor beta chains from one sample sequenced in a study of tissue T cells after allogeneic stem cell transplantation. Sequenced by immunoSEQ multiplex PCR; TCRdb stores in-frame clones only, minus some. The sample contains over 40,000 clones, about three quarters of which appear only once. Specimen: sorted cells pooled from one or two spleens. The receptors were sampled from a pool of C57BL/6 mice in good health.

Points on this clone: Mouse names are used for the genes. Read data end 1 residue before the CDR3 end; the end is taken from the germline J gene. This sequence joins TRBV14 and TRBJ2-3; D ambiguous. V was cut by 1 base and J by 0 bases, with 6 bases left in between. Germline loops: CDR1 SGHDT, CDR2 FRDEAV. The CDR3 loop spans 14 amino acids. The DNA read from the CDR3 is TGTGCCAGCAGTTTCCTGACAAGTGCAGAAACGCTGTAT. Its protein is CASSFLTSAETLY. The whole CDR3 is CASSFLTSAETLYF. Using reference TRBV14 and TRBJ2-3 for the parts outside the CDR3, the full variable domain is EAGVTQSPRYAVLQEGQAVSFWCDPISGHDTLYWYQQPRDQGPQLLVYFRDEAVIDNSQLPSDRFSAVRPKGTNSTLKIQSAKQGDTATYLCASSFLTSAETLYFGSGTRLTVL.

A note on this clone: All gene names here are mouse names. The read ends 1 residue early relative to the CDR3; the germline J gene fills the gap. The chain links TRBV26 to TRBJ2-5; perhaps TRBD2 as D (7 bases). The germline V gene encodes CDR1 KGHPV and CDR2 FQNQEV (reference sequence). The CDR3 totals 13 residues. Trimming cost V 2 bases and J 5 bases, with 8 bases left between them. CDR3 bases read: TGTGCCAGCAGTCTGGGGGGGCGAGACACCCAGTAC. Amino acids: CASSLGGRDTQY. The whole CDR3 is CASSLGGRDTQYF.

Details on this clone: The listed genes are named as in mouse. The CDR3 extends 1 residue past the end of the read, so its final part is completed from the germline J gene. The chain couples TRBV13-1 to TRBJ2-5, with 10 nucleotides matching TRBD1. The V segment lost 4 bases and the J segment 8 bases; nucleotides outside the gene matches: 4. The CDR3 is 13 amino acids. CDR1 and CDR2 from the germline V gene are NSHNY and SYGAGN. The CDR3 reads CASSPGQGTTQYF. The CDR3 bases that were read are TGTGCCAGCAGTCCGGGACAGGGGACCACCCAGTAC.

As to this clone: Germline and genes: mouse. The DNA ends 1 residue before the CDR3 does, and the rest of the CDR3 is filled in from the germline J gene. The genes are TRBV31 and TRBJ2-4; unclear D gene. The CDR3 runs to 14 residues. Trimming left V 1 base short and J 7 bases short, with 15 bases between. Germline loops: CDR1 GKSSPN, CDR2 SITVG. The sequenced CDR3 bases are TGTGCCTGGAGTCACCGGACGGGCGGGCACACCTTGTAC. Amino acid sequence: CAWSHRTGGHTLY. The whole CDR3 is CAWSHRTGGHTLYF.

Remarks on this clone: The germline and genes are mouse ones. Read sequence stops 1 residue before the CDR3 end, and the germline J gene provides the missing end. Other DNA sequences in the sample encode the same CDR3. V and J are TRBV16 and TRBJ1-1; 8 positions agree with TRBD1. CDR1 SGHSA and CDR2 FRNQAP come from the germline V gene. The CDR3 loop spans 14 amino acids. The V segment lost 5 bases and the J segment 0 bases; nucleotides outside the gene matches: 2. The CDR3 loop reads CASSPGQANTEVFF. The part of the CDR3 DNA that was read is TGTGCAAGCAGCCCGGGACAGGCAAACACAGAAGTCTTC.

The count of this clone is one. Gene names and germline match the mouse. The read terminates 1 residue ahead of where the CDR3 ends, so the germline J gene completes it. Other DNA sequences in this sample translate to the same CDR3. The chain joins TRBV19 to TRBJ1-2; 9 bases are a match to TRBD1. CDR1 and CDR2 from the germline V gene are FNHDT and SITEND (reference sequence). The CDR3 sequence is 14 residues long. Trimming at V came to 5 bases and at J to 0 bases, leaving 2 bases not matched to a gene. The covered CDR3 bases are TGTGCCAGCAGCCGGGACAGGGCAAACTCCGACTACACC. Protein sequence: CASSRDRANSDYT. The complete CDR3 sequence is CASSRDRANSDYTF. Filled out from reference TRBV19 and TRBJ1-2, the complete variable domain reads GGIITQTPKFLIGQEGQKLTLKCQQNFNHDTMYWYRQDSGKGLRLIYYSITENDLQKGDLSEGYDASREKKSSFSLTVTSAQKNEMAVFLCASSRDRANSDYTFGSGTRLLVI.

Worth noting for this clone: The gene names here belong to mouse. The observed sequence ends 1 residue before the CDR3 terminus, with the missing tail filled in from the germline J gene. The chain carries TRBV2 and TRBJ2-5; no firm D call. This CDR3 spans 15 amino acids. The germline V and J ends were trimmed by 0 bases and 4 bases, with 11 bases remaining between them. Germline CDR1 and CDR2: LGHNA and YSYQKL. CDR3: CASSQEETLEDTQYF. The covered CDR3 bases are TGTGCCAGCAGCCAAGAGGAAACTTTGGAAGACACCCAGTAC.

As concerns this clone: Gene names are the mouse ones. The read terminates 1 residue ahead of where the CDR3 ends, so the germline J gene completes it. The chain is built from TRBV24 and TRBJ2-5; TRBD2 matches 12 bases. V was pared by 6 bases and J by 6 bases, with 7 bases of the junction left unmatched. The germline V gene has CDR1 KGHTA and CDR2 FRNEEI. The CDR3 extends over 15 amino acids. The covered CDR3 bases are TGTGCCAGCAGCCTGACTGGGGGGGCGCGGGACACCCAGTAC. Protein product: CASSLTGGARDTQY. In full, the CDR3 reads CASSLTGGARDTQYF.

On this clone: These gene names are mouse names. The missing CDR3 end, 1 residue past where the read stops, is filled in from the germline J gene. V usage is TRBV31 and J usage is TRBJ1-1, with 7 bases matching TRBD1. The V gene end was trimmed by 3 bases and the J gene end by 4 bases; junction bases not matched to a gene: 11. The germline gives CDR1 GKSSPN, CDR2 SITVG. CDR3 length: 15 residues. The CDR3 protein is CAWSPPRGKGTEVFF. CDR3 DNA (partial): TGTGCCTGGAGCCCCCCCAGGGGGAAAGGCACAGAAGTCTTC.

To note about this clone: Mouse germline and gene names are used. CDR3 DNA, as far as it was read: TGTGCCAGCAGTGATGCTCACAGGGGGGGAAGTCAAAACACCTTGTAC. Residues: CASSDAHRGGSQNTLY. The full CDR3 protein reads CASSDAHRGGSQNTLYF. The chain joins TRBV13-1 to TRBJ2-4; possible D gene TRBD1, 8 bases. The read is 1 residue too short to cover the CDR3 end, so that end is filled in from the germline J gene. This CDR3 has 17 residues. Deletions cut 0 bases from V and 0 bases from J, with 14 bases between. CDR1 is NSHNY and CDR2 is SYGAGN in the germline V gene.

For this clone: Germline and genes here are mouse. With the read ending 1 residue before the CDR3 end, the germline J gene is used to fill in that end. This chain joins TRBV5 and TRBJ2-4, with 8 bases identical to TRBD2. This CDR3 comprises 14 residues. V was pared by 0 bases and J by 4 bases, with 0 bases of the junction left unmatched. Germline V lookup: CDR1 LGHNA, CDR2 YNLKQL (reference sequence). The CDR3 reads CASSQDWGENTLYF. The covered CDR3 bases are TGTGCCAGCAGCCAAGACTGGGGGGAAAACACCTTGTAC.

Concerning this clone: Each gene name is a mouse one. From the germline J gene comes the end of the CDR3, since the read stops 1 residue before it. The J gene is TRBJ2-3, the V gene TRBV5, with D tentatively TRBD1 (7 bases). In germline, CDR1 is LGHNA, CDR2 YNLKQL (reference sequence). The V end lost 0 bases, the J end lost 12 bases, and 10 bases lay between the germline ends. The CDR3 covers 12 residues. Incomplete CDR3 DNA: TGTGCCAGCAGCCAAGATGAGGGGGCCCTGTAT. Protein sequence: CASSQDEGALY. The whole CDR3 protein reads CASSQDEGALYF.

Concerning this clone: Genes and germline come from the mouse. The read falls 1 residue short of the CDR3 end, and the missing part is taken from the germline J gene. V and J are TRBV13-1 and TRBJ1-5; TRBD1 matches at 7 bases. This CDR3 has 14 residues. The V gene end was trimmed by 4 bases and the J gene end by 8 bases; junction bases not matched to a gene: 9. Germline-derived CDR1 and CDR2 are NSHNY and SYGAGN. Incomplete CDR3 DNA: TGTGCCAGCAGTTTCCTGACAGGGACGGAGGCTCCGCTT. This sequence encodes CASSFLTGTEAPL. Given in full, the CDR3 is CASSFLTGTEAPLF. Combining the CDR3 with reference TRBV13-1 and TRBJ1-5 gives the whole variable domain EAAVTQSPRNKVTVTGGNVTLSCRQTNSHNYMYWYRQDTGHGLRLIHYSYGAGNLRIGDVPDGYKATRTTQEDFFLLLELASPSQTSLYFCASSFLTGTEAPLFGEGTRLSVL.

As to this clone: Gene names and germline refer to mouse. The CDR3 extends 1 residue past the end of the read, so its final part is completed from the germline J gene. The chain joins TRBV20 to TRBJ1-3; perhaps TRBD1 as D (5 bases). The germline gives CDR1 GFQATS, CDR2 STVNSAI. CDR3 size: 13 residues. Trimming cost V 0 bases and J 2 bases, with 5 bases left between them. The CDR3 spells CGAREGAGNTLYF. CDR3 DNA (partial): TGTGGTGCTAGGGAGGGGGCTGGAAATACGCTCTAT.

Concerning this clone itself: Gene names are the mouse ones. The read gets to within 1 residue of the CDR3 end, and the germline J gene fills in the rest. This chain connects TRBV3 to TRBJ1-4; a weak D match, TRBD1 (5 bases). Per the germline V gene, CDR1 is SNHLY and CDR2 is FYNGKV (reference sequence). This CDR3 contains 15 residues. V was cut by 5 bases and J by 0 bases, with 10 bases left in between. CDR3 bases read: TGTGCCAGCAGCCCCGGACAAGTTTCCAACGAAAGATTATTT. Amino acids: CASSPGQVSNERLF. The CDR3 as a whole reads CASSPGQVSNERLFF.

Comment on this clone: The gene names here belong to mouse. Read sequence stops 1 residue before the CDR3 end, and the germline J gene provides the missing end. This chain connects TRBV14 to TRBJ2-7; 7 bases agree with TRBD1. With V trimmed by 1 base and J by 6 bases, 1 base remained unmatched. The germline CDR1 and CDR2 sequences are SGHDT and FRDEAV. CDR3 size: 12 residues. CDR3 protein: CASSFNRGEQYF. The part of the CDR3 DNA that was read is TGTGCCAGCAGTTTCAACAGGGGTGAACAGTAC.

About this clone: Gene names refer to mouse genes. The CDR3 end falls 1 residue outside the read, so it is completed with the germline J gene. The rearrangement uses TRBV20 and TRBJ1-1; D uncertain. V gave up 2 bases and J gave up 0 bases, with 4 bases separating them. Germline V lookup: CDR1 GFQATS, CDR2 STVNSAI. The CDR3 runs to 12 residues. The part of the CDR3 DNA that was read is TGTGGTGCTAGGACAGCAAACACAGAAGTCTTC. This gives the protein CGARTANTEVF. From start to end, the CDR3 is CGARTANTEVFF.

To note about this clone: Genes and germline come from the mouse. From the germline J gene comes the end of the CDR3, since the read stops 1 residue before it. The rearrangement links TRBV30 to TRBJ2-2; D possibly corresponds to TRBD1 (6 bases). Trimming stripped 5 bases from V and 0 bases from J, with 7 bases between. CDR3 length: 13 residues. CDR1 is SQVVS and CDR2 is ANEGSEA in the germline V gene. The CDR3 here is CSSGTTNTGQLYF. The CDR3 DNA, read in part, is TGTAGTTCTGGGACAACAAACACCGGGCAGCTCTAC.

As regards this clone: Gene names are mouse gene names. The read ends 1 residue shy of where the CDR3 ends; the end is completed using the germline J gene. The chain links TRBV17 to TRBJ2-2, with D hard to call. Germline lookup yields CDR1 MNHDT and CDR2 YYDKIL. CDR3 size: 14 residues. V shed 3 bases and J shed 2 bases, with 7 bases lying between them. Partial CDR3 DNA: TGTGCTAGCAGTAGGCTGGTGAACACCGGGCAGCTCTAC. Encoded protein: CASSRLVNTGQLY. The whole CDR3 protein reads CASSRLVNTGQLYF. The complete variable domain, with remaining parts taken from reference TRBV17 and TRBJ2-2, reads DTTVKQNPRYKLARVGKPVNLICSQTMNHDTMYWYQKKPNQAPKLLLFYYDKILNREADTFEKFQSSRPNNSFCSLYIGSAGLEYSAMYLCASSRLVNTGQLYFGEGSKLTVL.

A remark on this clone: The genes are named according to mouse. Read sequence stops 1 residue before the CDR3 end, and the germline J gene provides the missing end. The chain has TRBV12-2 and TRBJ2-4, with D perhaps TRBD2 (6 bases). The V gene lost 0 bases and the J gene lost 7 bases, with 10 bases spanning the gap. The CDR3 loop spans 13 amino acids. Per germline, CDR1 SGHLS and CDR2 HYDKME. CDR3 loop: CASSLRGVYTLYF. The CDR3 bases that were read are TGTGCCAGCTCTCTCCGGGGGGTATACACCTTGTAC.

As for this clone: Gene names and germline match the mouse. The read is 1 residue too short to cover the CDR3 end, so that end is filled in from the germline J gene. This chain links TRBV15 with TRBJ2-2; TRBD2 aligns across 10 bases. The V gene end was trimmed by 5 bases and the J gene end by 1 base; junction bases not matched to a gene: 4. The CDR3 covers 16 residues. Germline V gene data show CDR1 as SGHND and CDR2 as FRSKSL. The CDR3: CASSLTGGGNTGQLYF. The CDR3 bases that were read are TGTGCCAGCAGTCTTACTGGGGGGGGAAACACCGGGCAGCTCTAC. The entire variable domain, with the rest obtained from reference TRBV15 and TRBJ2-2, is as follows: DAGVTQTPRHEVAEKGQTIILKCEPVSGHNDLFWYRQTKIQGLELLSYFRSKSLMEDGGAFKDRFKAEMLNSSFSTLKIQPTEPKDSAVYLCASSLTGGGNTGQLYFGEGSKLTVL.

This clone came up once. Any gene name here is a mouse gene name. Sequencing ends 1 residue short of the CDR3 end; the germline J gene provides the rest. The chain carries TRBV19 and TRBJ1-1; maybe TRBD1 (5 bases). Trimming stripped 4 bases from V and 6 bases from J, with 10 bases between. The germline V gene encodes CDR1 FNHDT and CDR2 SITEND (reference sequence). The CDR3 loop spans 12 amino acids. The CDR3 bases that were read are TGTGCCAGCAGTCTACAGGACCCAGAAGTCTTC. It yields the protein CASSLQDPEVF. From start to end, the CDR3 is CASSLQDPEVFF.

Turning to this clone: Gene names follow the mouse nomenclature. The read terminates 1 residue before the CDR3 end, so the remaining end is supplied by the germline J gene. Other DNA sequences from this sample encode an identical CDR3 as well. This chain uses TRBV1 with TRBJ2-1; maybe TRBD1 (6 bases). V lost 3 bases and J lost 1, with 7 bases in between. Germline CDR1 and CDR2: NSQYPW and LRSPGD (reference sequence). CDR3 length: 14 residues. The CDR3 bases that were read are TGCACCTGCAGTGCGGGACAAAACTATGCTGAGCAGTTC. Translating it yields CTCSAGQNYAEQF. The full CDR3 protein is CTCSAGQNYAEQFF.

Worth noting for this clone: Germline and genes here are mouse. Read data end 1 residue before the CDR3 end; the end is taken from the germline J gene. The chain couples TRBV13-1 to TRBJ2-5; 8 nucleotides line up with TRBD2. V dropped 3 bases and J dropped 5; count of bases not matched to a gene: 2. Germline loops: CDR1 NSHNY, CDR2 SYGAGN. The CDR3 totals 13 residues. CDR3 region: CASSGGGRDTQYF. The part of the CDR3 DNA that was read is TGTGCCAGCAGTGGGGGGGGGCGAGACACCCAGTAC.